These T cell receptor beta chains were read from a single sample in a study of STAT5B mutations in CD4+ large granular lymphocyte leukemia. Some clones are missing from TCRdb's copy, which holds only in-frame ones; the method was immunoSEQ multiplex PCR. Among about 46,000 clones listed, about four fifths were seen once. The sample taken for sequencing was CD4+ T cells from blood buffy coats. Receptors were obtained from a human donor in good health. Each CDR3 is given with its conserved first and last residue. D genes are given only for firm matches. Size is stated for part of the rows, as once, few or many counts, or as a class when the clone is expanded.

d_call	clone_size	j_call	v_call	cdr3_length	cdr3_nt	cdr3_aa
.	.	TRBJ1-2	TRBV19	12	TGTGCCAGTAGTATAGCAGGGGCTGGCTACACCTTC	CASSIAGAGYTF
.	.	TRBJ2-2	TRBV6-1	16	TGTGCCAGCAGTGCAAAAGGAGGGGGGATCACCGGGGAGCTGTTTTTT	CASSAKGGGITGELFF
TRBD1	.	TRBJ2-2	TRBV19	15	TGTGCCAGTAGTAACCGGGACAGGGGATCCGGGGAGCTGTTTTTT	CASSNRDRGSGELFF
.	.	TRBJ2-5	TRBV29-1	13	TGCAGCGTTGGGCAGGGGGGACGGGAGACCCAGTACTTC	CSVGQGGRETQYF
TRBD2	.	TRBJ2-5	TRBV11-3	14	TGTGCCAGCAGCGTGCTAGCGGGATCGGAGACCCAGTACTTC	CASSVLAGSETQYF
TRBD1	.	TRBJ2-7	TRBV6-1	16	TGTGCCAGCAGCGAAGACCGGGACAGGCTTATGTGGGAGCAGTACTTC	CASSEDRDRLMWEQYF
.	.	TRBJ2-1	TRBV25-1	14	TGTGCCAGCAGCGATGACCGAGACTACAATGAGCAGTTCTTC	CASSDDRDYNEQFF
.	.	TRBJ2-2	TRBV7-3	16	TGTGCCAGCAGCTTAATGGCCACGACTGGACTCGGGGAGCTGTTTTTT	CASSLMATTGLGELFF
TRBD1	once	TRBJ2-2	TRBV11-2	16	TGTGCCAGCAGATCACTGAGGACAGGGAGGACCGGGGAGCTGTTTTTT	CASRSLRTGRTGELFF
.	few	TRBJ1-1	TRBV7-3	13	TGTGCCAGCAGTCGGACAGCGAACACTGAAGCTTTCTTT	CASSRTANTEAFF
TRBD1	.	TRBJ2-3	TRBV19	15	TGTGCCAGTAGTATACCGGGACAGGGGGCAGATACGCAGTATTTT	CASSIPGQGADTQYF
.	.	TRBJ2-7	TRBV30	12	TGTGCCTGGAGTCGGCTGGGGAGCGAGCAGTACTTC	CAWSRLGSEQYF
TRBD2	.	TRBJ2-7	TRBV7-3	14	TGTGCCAGCAGCTTAAGCGGGGGGGACTACGAGCAGTACTTC	CASSLSGGDYEQYF
.	.	TRBJ1-2	TRBV2	16	TGTGCCAGCGGGGTGGGGACCTTAGGAGCTAACTATGGCTACACCTTC	CASGVGTLGANYGYTF
.	.	TRBJ1-5	TRBV19	12	TGTGCCTCCGGACTTAGCAATCAGCCCCAGCATTTT	CASGLSNQPQHF
TRBD2	.	TRBJ2-7	TRBV5-1	14	TGCGCCAGCAGACGAGCGGGGCCAACCTACGAGCAGTACTTC	CASRRAGPTYEQYF
.	.	TRBJ1-4	TRBV6-4	15	TGTGCCAGCAGTGACTCGTGGGGGCCCCGCGGAAAACTGTTTTTT	CASSDSWGPRGKLFF
TRBD1	.	TRBJ2-1	TRBV9	16	TGTGCCAGCAGCACATCCGGGACAGACACTAAAGGTGAGCAGTTCTTC	CASSTSGTDTKGEQFF
.	once	TRBJ1-3	TRBV30	15	TGTGCCTGGAGTCGAGGGGGGGTGTCTGGAAACACCATATATTTT	CAWSRGGVSGNTIYF
TRBD2	.	TRBJ2-1	TRBV7-3	14	TGTGCCAGCAGCTTAGTAGCGGGAGACAATGAGCAGTTCTTC	CASSLVAGDNEQFF
.	.	TRBJ1-1	TRBV9	15	TGTGCCAGCAGCCCTATATCGGATATGAACACTGAAGCTTTCTTT	CASSPISDMNTEAFF
.	once	TRBJ2-7	TRBV29-1	13	TGCAGCGTTGTTATGTACAGCTCCTACGAGCAGTACTTC	CSVVMYSSYEQYF
.	once	TRBJ1-2	TRBV10-1	17	TGCGCCAGCAGTGAGAAGACAGTACTTTACCCCCCGGACGGCTACACCTTC	CASSEKTVLYPPDGYTF